These 27 T cell receptor beta chains were all obtained from the same sample, sequenced in a study of T cells expressing NK-cell markers (dated by TCRdb to the early 2020s). The library was made by 5' RACE. TCRdb lists the instrument as Illumina HiSeq 2000. After TCRdb reprocessed the reads, each CDR3 protein sequence was kept as one row, without DNA. This specimen's table enumerates about 380,000 distinct CDR3 sequences. The leading ten clones occupy 4% to 6.5% of the sample. The sequenced sample was blood T cells: a sorted CD56 or NKG2C T cell subset, CD4+ or CD8+ T cells, or bulk PBMC T cells (not recorded which). The receptors originated from a man aged 18 to 69 in good health.

This rearrangement joins TRBV7-9 to TRBJ2-1. This CDR3 has 14 amino acids. The germline CDR1 and CDR2 sequences are SEHNR and FQNEAQ (reference sequence). The CDR3 spells CASSLNTHTNEQFF.

J is TRBJ2-5 and V is TRBV3-1; the D call from TCRdb, TRBD2, cannot be confirmed without DNA. The CDR3 has 18 residues. Germline assignment: CDR1 LGHDT and CDR2 YNNKEL (reference sequence). The chain's CDR3 is CASSQDLMRGGDRMTQYF.

V and J are TRBV5-6 and TRBJ1-1; TCRdb picks TRBD1, but there is no DNA to check that call. This CDR3 comprises 14 residues. The germline V gene encodes CDR1 SGHDT and CDR2 YYEEEE. The CDR3 reads CASTRTGRNTEAFF.

V is TRBV25-1 and J is TRBJ2-2; there is no DNA to check the TCRdb D call of TRBD1. Per germline, CDR1 MGHDK and CDR2 SYGVNS. The CDR3 contains 17 residues. The CDR3 loop is CASSESTGTVNTGELFF.

V usage is TRBV11-2 and J usage is TRBJ2-1; TCRdb lists TRBD1, though no DNA is available to test this call. Germline loops: CDR1 SGHAT, CDR2 FQNNGV. The CDR3 runs 15 residues. The CDR3 loop reads CASSLEQGWYNEQFF. The entire variable domain, with the rest obtained from reference TRBV11-2 and TRBJ2-1, is as follows: EAGVAQSPRYKIIEKRQSVAFWCNPISGHATLYWYQQILGQGPKLLIQFQNNGVVDDSQLPKDRFSAERLKGVDSTLKIQPAKLEDSAVYLCASSLEQGWYNEQFFGPGTRLTVL.

The V gene is TRBV6-1, the J gene TRBJ2-1; TCRdb proposes TRBD2, but this gene call is untestable without DNA. Germline V gives CDR1 MNHNS, CDR2 SASEGT. The length of the CDR3 is 14 residues. CDR3 loop: CASRRDLTYNEQFF.

CDR3 amino acids: CASTRGFGANVLTF. This chain uses TRBV19 with TRBJ2-6; TCRdb's D call, TRBD1, is unchecked because there is no DNA. CDR1 is LNHDA, CDR2 SQIVND, per germline (reference sequence). The CDR3 is made up of 14 amino acids.

The CDR3 reads CASSGNRGANREQYF. This chain joins TRBV6-2 or TRBV6-3 and TRBJ2-7; checking the TCRdb D call of TRBD1 is not possible without DNA. Per germline, CDR1 MNHEY and CDR2 SVGEGT. CDR3 length: 15 residues.

The chain joins TRBV29-1 to TRBJ2-2; with no DNA, the TCRdb D assignment of TRBD2 cannot be verified. The V gene's germline CDR1 is SQVTM and CDR2 ANQGSEA. The CDR3 has 15 residues. CDR3 sequence: CSVRLIAKNTGELFF.

The chain employs TRBV6-6 and TRBJ1-2. Germline-derived CDR1 and CDR2 are MNHNY and SVGAGI (reference sequence). The CDR3 is 11 residues long. Here the CDR3 reads CASNKYRPLTF.

This chain links TRBV15 with TRBJ1-1; absent DNA, TCRdb's TRBD1 call cannot be checked. The CDR3 has 14 residues. Germline V lookup: CDR1 LNHNV, CDR2 YYDKDF (reference sequence). CDR3 loop: CATSSVLVGAEAFF.

The J gene is TRBJ2-5, the V gene TRBV12-3 or TRBV12-4; the TCRdb D gene call, TRBD1, has no DNA to confirm it. The CDR3 covers 11 residues. The CDR3 loop is CASTPGETQYF.

The chain combines TRBV29-1 with TRBJ1-1; TCRdb lists TRBD1, though no DNA is available to test this call. CDR3 length equals 13 residues. The germline V gene encodes CDR1 SQVTM and CDR2 ANQGSEA. This CDR3 reads CSSKAGANTEAFF.

The chain has TRBV6-1 and TRBJ1-2. This CDR3 spans 14 amino acids. Germline assignment: CDR1 MNHNS and CDR2 SASEGT. This chain's CDR3 is CASSPRTSAGGYTF.

CDR3: CASSQERPREQYF. The chain employs TRBV6-4 and TRBJ2-7. Germline V gene data show CDR1 as MRHNA and CDR2 as SNTAGT. The CDR3 runs 13 residues.

The genes are TRBV12-3 or TRBV12-4 and TRBJ2-1; TCRdb's D gene call, TRBD1, goes unchecked for lack of DNA. CDR3 length: 16 residues. CDR3 protein: CASSSWQGAGVNEQFF.

The chain joins TRBV12-3 or TRBV12-4 to TRBJ1-3. This CDR3 spans 15 amino acids. The CDR3 sequence is CASSPPSSSGNTIYF.

V usage is TRBV6-1 and J usage is TRBJ1-2. Germline CDR1 MNHNS, CDR2 SASEGT. The CDR3 contains 11 residues. The CDR3 loop is CASIEEGGYTF.

The chain recombines TRBV28 with TRBJ1-5; TCRdb outputs TRBD1, but without DNA this stays unchecked. From germline, CDR1 is MDHEN and CDR2 SYDVKM. This CDR3 region has 16 residues. CDR3 amino acids: CASRSDRAGSNQPQHF.

The chain joins TRBV6-1 to TRBJ1-1; TCRdb reports TRBD1, a call that lacks DNA to check it against. CDR1 and CDR2 from the germline V gene are MNHNS and SASEGT. The CDR3 loop spans 15 amino acids. CDR3 sequence reads: CASSFTGTGVSEAFF.

The chain links TRBV24-1 to TRBJ2-2. Germline V gene sequence: CDR1 KGHDR, CDR2 SFDVKD. This CDR3 has 16 residues. The CDR3 is CATSETHPSWAGELFF.

The chain's CDR3 is CASSRQIEDTQYF. The J gene is TRBJ2-3, the V gene TRBV6-1; TCRdb's D call, TRBD1, is unchecked because there is no DNA. The CDR3 sequence is 13 residues long. CDR1 and CDR2 (germline): MNHNS, SASEGT.

This rearrangement joins TRBV7-3 to TRBJ1-1; checking the TCRdb D call of TRBD1 is not possible without DNA. Germline V gene lookup returns CDR1 SGHTA and CDR2 FQGTGA. This CDR3 is built from 13 residues. CDR3: CASSSGGGTEAFF.

V is TRBV15 and J is TRBJ2-3; TCRdb designates TRBD1, a call that cannot be tested without DNA. The CDR3 is 14 amino acids. Germline CDR1 and CDR2: LNHNV and YYDKDF (reference sequence). CDR3 residues: CATQTGTGVDTQYF.

The rearrangement uses TRBV6-1 and TRBJ1-2. The CDR3 contains 13 residues. Germline V lookup: CDR1 MNHNS, CDR2 SASEGT. CDR3 sequence reads: CASRGRGSNGYTF.

V and J are TRBV3-1 and TRBJ1-1; as DNA is missing, the TRBD1 call by TCRdb cannot be tested. The CDR3 totals 16 residues. Germline V gene sequence: CDR1 LGHDT, CDR2 YNNKEL (reference sequence). The CDR3 is CASSPTRTGRDTEAFF.

The rearrangement links TRBV12-3 or TRBV12-4 to TRBJ2-5. The CDR3 length is 13 residues. The CDR3 protein is CASSSSAQETQYF.